The 8 T cell receptor beta chains given below trace back to one sample, sequenced in a study of blood T cell repertoires in COVID-19. Produced via immunoSEQ multiplex PCR; TCRdb's table is partial and in-frame only. The sample carries approximately 200,000 clones, around 81% recorded once. Specimen: PBMCs or T cells enriched from blood (not recorded which). The receptors were gathered from a middle-aged man who had recovered from COVID-19.

CDR3 sequence reads: CARMGQSLAVSSTDTQYF. CDR3 nucleotides: TGTGCCAGGATGGGCCAAAGTCTAGCGGTTTCTAGCACAGATACGCAGTATTTT. The V call is TRBV19, the J call TRBJ2-3; 7 positions match TRBD2. Germline values: CDR1 LNHDA, CDR2 SQIVND (reference sequence). V was pared by 9 bases and J by 0 bases, with 18 bases of the junction left unmatched. CDR3 length: 18 amino acids.

The chain uses TRBV7-9 and TRBJ1-3; D not resolved. The CDR3 runs 15 residues. From germline, CDR1 is SEHNR and CDR2 FQNEAQ (reference sequence). The V end lost 5 bases, the J end lost 0 bases, and 11 bases lay between the germline ends. Written as DNA, the CDR3 is TGTGCCAGCAGCCTAAATCCAGGCTCTGGAAACACCATATATTTT. Translation: CASSLNPGSGNTIYF.

This chain uses TRBV5-1 with TRBJ2-2; unclear D gene. Germline CDR1 SGHRS, CDR2 YFSETQ. Trimming took 5 bases from V and 6 from J, leaving 8 bases between them. The CDR3 runs 12 residues. The CDR3 nucleotides read TGCGCCAGCAGGTCTACCGCCGGGGAGCTGTTTTTT. Residues: CASRSTAGELFF.

The V and J genes are TRBV12-3 or TRBV12-4 and TRBJ1-1; D remains ambiguous. V lost 6 bases to trimming and J lost 5 bases, with 13 bases between them. This CDR3 comprises 13 residues. CDR3 coding DNA: TGTGCCAGCAGCCCGTCAGTGGTTACTGAAGCTTTCTTT. It specifies CASSPSVVTEAFF.

Concerning this clone itself: This sample includes further DNA sequences coding for the same CDR3. V usage is TRBV28 and J usage is TRBJ1-3; 7 bases agree with TRBD1. Germline CDR1 and CDR2: MDHEN and SYDVKM. With 5 bases clipped from V and 2 bases from J, the junction kept 6 bases outside the gene matches. This CDR3 is built from 15 residues. CDR3 loop: CASSPGQGAGNTIYF. CDR3 nucleotide sequence: TGTGCCAGCAGTCCGGGCCAGGGGGCTGGAAACACCATATATTTT. Supplemented by reference TRBV28 and TRBJ1-3, the full variable domain reads DVKVTQSSRYLVKRTGEKVFLECVQDMDHENMFWYRQDPGLGLRLIYFSYDVKMKEKGDIPEGYSVSREKKERFSLILESASTNQTSMYLCASSPGQGAGNTIYFGEGSWLTVV.

This clone has a handful of counts. The gene calls are TRBV3-1 (or the pseudogene TRBV3-2) and TRBJ1-2, with 9 positions matching TRBD1. Germline trimming cut 6 bases from V and 6 bases from J; bases unmatched to any gene: 11. CDR3 size: 15 residues. Germline V gives CDR1 LGHDT, CDR2 YNNKEL (reference sequence). The CDR3 protein is CASRAQGARKDGYTF. In DNA, the CDR3 is TGTGCCAGCAGGGCACAGGGGGCGCGGAAGGATGGCTACACCTTC.

The chain couples TRBV16 to TRBJ1-1, with D possibly matching TRBD1 (6 bases). This CDR3 contains 15 residues. The germline V and J ends were trimmed by 3 bases and 1 base, with 12 bases remaining between them. Germline values: CDR1 KGHSY, CDR2 FQNENV. This CDR3 is CASSHLTGKNTEAFF. DNA for the CDR3: TGTGCCAGCAGCCACTTAACAGGGAAGAACACTGAAGCTTTCTTT.

This clone was picked up a small number of times. The chain uses TRBV11-2 and TRBJ2-7; maybe TRBD2 (6 bases). Trimming pared 1 base from V and 6 bases from J, leaving 13 bases between. Germline V lookup: CDR1 SGHAT, CDR2 FQNNGV. This CDR3 spans 14 amino acids. Here the CDR3 DNA reads TGTGCCAGCAGCTTAGTAAGGGAGGTAGGCGAGCAGTACTTC. Its translation is CASSLVREVGEQYF.